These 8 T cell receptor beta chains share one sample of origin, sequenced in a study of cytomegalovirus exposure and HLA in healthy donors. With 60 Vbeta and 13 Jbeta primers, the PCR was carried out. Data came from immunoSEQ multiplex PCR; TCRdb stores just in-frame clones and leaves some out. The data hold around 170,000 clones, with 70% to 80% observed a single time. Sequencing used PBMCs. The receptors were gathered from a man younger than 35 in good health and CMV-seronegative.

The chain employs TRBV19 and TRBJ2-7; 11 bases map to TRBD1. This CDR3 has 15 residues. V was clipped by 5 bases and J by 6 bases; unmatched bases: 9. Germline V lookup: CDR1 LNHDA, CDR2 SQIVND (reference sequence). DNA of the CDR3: TGTGCCAGTAGTGCGCCGGGACAGGGGGTATTCGAGCAGTACTTC. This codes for CASSAPGQGVFEQYF.

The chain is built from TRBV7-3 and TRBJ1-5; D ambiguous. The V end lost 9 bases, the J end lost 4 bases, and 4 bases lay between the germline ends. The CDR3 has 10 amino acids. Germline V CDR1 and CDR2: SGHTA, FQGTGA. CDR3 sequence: CARANQPQHF. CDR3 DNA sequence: TGTGCCAGAGCTAATCAGCCCCAGCATTTT.

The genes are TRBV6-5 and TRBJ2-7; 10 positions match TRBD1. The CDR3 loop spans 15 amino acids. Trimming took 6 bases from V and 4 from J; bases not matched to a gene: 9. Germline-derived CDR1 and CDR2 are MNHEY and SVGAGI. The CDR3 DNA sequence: TGTGCCAGCAGGAGAGGGACAGGGGAACGGTACGAGCAGTACTTC. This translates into CASRRGTGERYEQYF.

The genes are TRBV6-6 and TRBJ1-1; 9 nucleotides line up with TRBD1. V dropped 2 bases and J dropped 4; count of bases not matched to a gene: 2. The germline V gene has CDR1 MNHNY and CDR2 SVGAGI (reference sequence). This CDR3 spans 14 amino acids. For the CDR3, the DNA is TGTGCCAGCAGTTACGGGACAGGGACCACTGAAGCTTTCTTT. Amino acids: CASSYGTGTTEAFF.

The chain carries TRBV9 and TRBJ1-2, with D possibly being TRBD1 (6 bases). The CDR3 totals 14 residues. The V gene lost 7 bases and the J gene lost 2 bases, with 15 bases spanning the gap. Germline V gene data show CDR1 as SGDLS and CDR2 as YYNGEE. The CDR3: CASGQGRGNYGYTF. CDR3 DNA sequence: TGTGCCAGCGGGCAAGGAAGGGGGAACTATGGCTACACCTTC. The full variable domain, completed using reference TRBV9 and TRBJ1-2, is DSGVTQTPKHLITATGQRVTLRCSPRSGDLSVYWYQQSLDQGLQFLIQYYNGEERAKGNILERFSAQQFPDLHSELNLSSLELGDSALYFCASGQGRGNYGYTFGSGTRLTVV.

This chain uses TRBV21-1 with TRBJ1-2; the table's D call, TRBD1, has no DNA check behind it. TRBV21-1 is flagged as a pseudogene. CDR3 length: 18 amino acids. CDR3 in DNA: TGTGCCAGCAGCTCACGGACAGGAGGTCCCCGAGCGAGATATGGCTACACCTTC. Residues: CASSSRTGGPRARYGYTF.

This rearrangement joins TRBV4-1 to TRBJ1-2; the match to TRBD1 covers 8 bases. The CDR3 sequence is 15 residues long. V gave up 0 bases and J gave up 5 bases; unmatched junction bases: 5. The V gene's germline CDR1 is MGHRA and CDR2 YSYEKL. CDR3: CASSQDGTGGYGYTF. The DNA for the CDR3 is TGCGCCAGCAGCCAAGACGGGACAGGCGGATATGGCTACACCTTC.

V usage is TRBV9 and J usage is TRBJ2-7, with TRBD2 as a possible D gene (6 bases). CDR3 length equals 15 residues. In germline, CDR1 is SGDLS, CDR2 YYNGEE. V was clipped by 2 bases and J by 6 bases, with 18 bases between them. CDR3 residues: CASSVGTLGSGEQYF. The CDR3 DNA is TGTGCCAGCAGCGTCGGGACTCTCGGTAGTGGCGAGCAGTACTTC.